These 32 T cell receptor beta chains originate from one sample sequenced in a study of response to subunit inactivated influenza vaccine. TCRdb independently ran MiXCR on the RT-PCR reads; one entry per CDR3 protein. The sample records 650,000 to 850,000 distinct CDR3 sequences, approximately 13% being singletons. Material: PBMCs from blood, obtained 14 to 15 days before vaccination. Receptor source: a man aged 45-65 years who received an inactivated influenza vaccine.

The chain combines TRBV6-1 with TRBJ2-1; no firm D call. Per the germline V gene, CDR1 is MNHNS and CDR2 is SASEGT. The CDR3 is made up of 13 amino acids. Trimming pared 5 bases from V and 8 bases from J, leaving 13 bases between. Written as DNA, the CDR3 is TGTGCCAGCAGTCGCCGGACCTGGGATGAGCAGTTCTTC. This encodes CASSRRTWDEQFF.

The chain couples TRBV6-2 or TRBV6-3 to TRBJ2-7, with D possibly TRBD2 on 6 matching bases. Germline values: CDR1 MNHEY, CDR2 SVGEGT. Trimming shortened V by 2 bases and J by 3 bases, and 17 bases separated the two germline ends. The CDR3 is 16 residues long. CDR3 in DNA: TGTGCCAGCAGTTACCAGGGAGCGGGTCGAGTCTACGAGCAGTACTTC. Protein product: CASSYQGAGRVYEQYF.

This clonotype was detected a few times. The V and J genes are TRBV29-1 and TRBJ2-5; no definite D call. The germline CDR1 and CDR2 sequences are SQVTM and ANQGSEA. CDR3 size: 13 residues. V was cut by 5 bases and J by 5 bases, with 15 bases left in between. CDR3 nucleotides: TGCAGCGTTTCCGTTGCGGCATTGGAGACCCAGTACTTC. Translated: CSVSVAALETQYF.

The chain has TRBV7-2 and TRBJ2-3, with 7 bases fitting TRBD2. The germline CDR1 and CDR2 sequences are SGHTA and FQGNSA. Unmatched junction bases numbered 6, after V lost 1 base and J lost 5 bases. The CDR3 spans 15 residues. The CDR3 loop is CASSLGREKRDTQYF. CDR3 bases: TGTGCCAGCAGCTTAGGGCGGGAGAAGAGAGATACGCAGTATTTT.

The chain has TRBV27 and TRBJ2-7; TRBD2 matches at 7 bases. Germline-derived CDR1 and CDR2 are MNHEY and SMNVEV (reference sequence). Germline trimming cut 3 bases from V and 2 bases from J; bases unmatched to any gene: 4. The CDR3 has 14 amino acids. CDR3 sequence reads: CASSFFAGAYEQYF. In DNA, the CDR3 is TGTGCCAGCAGTTTTTTTGCGGGGGCCTACGAGCAGTACTTC.

Only a few counts were recorded for this clonotype. V usage is TRBV20-1 and J usage is TRBJ1-2; the D is unclear. Trimming left V 5 bases short and J 3 bases short, with 13 bases between. The CDR3 length is 13 residues. The germline gives CDR1 DFQATT, CDR2 SNEGSKA (reference sequence). The CDR3 is CSAPRADDYGYTF. CDR3 coding DNA: TGCAGTGCTCCCCGGGCCGACGACTATGGCTACACCTTC.

Concerning this clonotype itself: No conserved phenylalanine or tryptophan is present at the end of the CDR3, so a read error is the likely explanation. The chain couples TRBV11-2 to TRBJ2-7; D possibly corresponds to TRBD1 (6 bases). V gave up 5 bases and J gave up 6 bases, with 17 bases separating them. This CDR3 is 14 amino acids long. Germline V gives CDR1 SGHAT, CDR2 FQNNGV. Here the CDR3 reads CASSPRIQGAEQYS. The CDR3 DNA is TGTGCCAGCAGCCCGCGTATACAGGGCGCCGAGCAGTACTCC.

This clonotype has only a few counts. The V call is TRBV15, the J call TRBJ2-1, with D unclear. CDR1 and CDR2 from the germline V gene are LNHNV and YYDKDF (reference sequence). The length of the CDR3 is 14 residues. Trimming cost V 1 base and J 5 bases, with 9 bases left between them. This CDR3 reads CATSRGVSHNEQFF. For the CDR3, the DNA is TGTGCCACCAGCAGAGGCGTCAGCCACAATGAGCAGTTCTTC.

The chain has TRBV12-3 or TRBV12-4 and TRBJ2-7; D not resolved. The germline V and J ends were trimmed by 2 bases and 2 bases, with 10 bases remaining between them. The CDR3 has 14 residues. The CDR3 region is CASSLSAQAYEQYF. In nucleotides, the CDR3 is TGTGCCAGCAGTTTATCAGCCCAAGCCTACGAGCAGTACTTC.

This clonotype was recorded a few times. The V call is TRBV20-1, the J call TRBJ2-6; D ambiguous. The germline V gene has CDR1 DFQATT and CDR2 SNEGSKA (reference sequence). Deletions cut 2 bases from V and 4 bases from J, with 6 bases between. The CDR3 has 13 residues. CDR3 in DNA: TGCAGTGCTAGAAGGGTCGGGGCCAACGTCCTGACTTTC. Its protein product is CSARRVGANVLTF.

This clonotype was seen a few times. This chain connects TRBV5-1 to TRBJ1-6; 7 bases match TRBD1. J lost 6 bases, V lost 0 bases, and 6 bases had no gene match. The CDR3 contains 16 residues. Germline-derived CDR1 and CDR2 are SGHRS and YFSETQ. CDR3 nucleotide sequence: TGCGCCAGCAGCTTGGTGGGGACAGAGGTTAATTCACCCCTCCACTTT. Translating it yields CASSLVGTEVNSPLHF.

The rearrangement links TRBV28 to TRBJ2-4; 7 nucleotides align to TRBD2. Losses at the gene ends were 5 bases for V and 1 base for J; bases not matched to a gene: 8. Germline assignment: CDR1 MDHEN and CDR2 SYDVKM. The CDR3 extends over 16 amino acids. This chain's CDR3 is CASSLGRAGAKNIQYF. For the CDR3, the DNA is TGTGCCAGCAGTCTAGGGAGGGCTGGGGCCAAAAACATTCAGTACTTC. Together with reference TRBV28 and TRBJ2-4, the CDR3 gives the full variable domain: DVKVTQSSRYLVKRTGEKVFLECVQDMDHENMFWYRQDPGLGLRLIYFSYDVKMKEKGDIPEGYSVSREKKERFSLILESASTNQTSMYLCASSLGRAGAKNIQYFGAGTRLSVL.

This chain links TRBV3-1 with TRBJ1-2; TRBD1 agrees at 10 bases. The CDR3 length is 15 residues. Germline assignment: CDR1 LGHDT and CDR2 YNNKEL (reference sequence). The J segment lost 1 base and the V segment lost 6 bases, leaving 5 bases of the junction unmatched. CDR3 sequence: CASRPTGGNNYGYTF. In DNA, the CDR3 is TGTGCCAGCAGACCGACAGGGGGCAATAACTATGGCTACACCTTC.

This clonotype has more than one count but fewer than ten. J is TRBJ2-7 and V is TRBV15, with 7 bases fitting TRBD2. This CDR3 is 15 amino acids long. V trimming: 0 bases; J trimming: 2 bases; junction bases outside the gene matches: 4. Germline loops: CDR1 LNHNV, CDR2 YYDKDF (reference sequence). The CDR3 sequence: CATSRDAGVAYEQYF. CDR3 coding DNA: TGTGCCACCAGCAGAGATGCGGGGGTGGCCTACGAGCAGTACTTC.

This clonotype was picked up a small number of times. The chain links TRBV28 to TRBJ1-2; D remains unclear. Germline CDR1 reads MDHEN; CDR2 reads SYDVKM. The CDR3 runs 12 residues. V was shortened by 7 bases and J by 3 bases, with 9 bases between the two germline ends. In nucleotides, the CDR3 is TGTGCCAGCAATACAGTTGACTATGGCTACACCTTC. Translation: CASNTVDYGYTF.

This clonotype has more than one count but fewer than ten. The chain carries TRBV5-1 and TRBJ1-1; D unclear. The CDR3 is 15 amino acids. The V end lost 4 bases, the J end lost 1 base, and 14 bases lay between the germline ends. Germline CDR1 reads SGHRS; CDR2 reads YFSETQ. The CDR3 DNA follows: TGCGCCAGCAGCCCAAGGAGGACCTCGAACACTGAAGCTTTCTTT. This gives the protein CASSPRRTSNTEAFF.

J is TRBJ2-3 and V is TRBV7-2, with D maybe TRBD1 (6 bases). The CDR3 extends over 15 amino acids. The V gene's germline CDR1 is SGHTA and CDR2 FQGNSA. V lost 3 bases and J 5 bases, leaving 15 bases between the germline ends. The CDR3 bases are TGTGCCAGCAGCTTCCACGGGACATGGGGAGATACGCAGTATTTT. Protein sequence: CASSFHGTWGDTQYF.

This clonotype was seen more than once but under ten times. V is TRBV5-6 and J is TRBJ2-5; a possible D gene is TRBD2 (6 bases). Germline V gives CDR1 SGHDT, CDR2 YYEEEE. The length of the CDR3 is 16 residues. V lost 0 bases and J lost 6, with 18 bases in between. This CDR3 reads CASSLARLGNLQTQYF. In DNA form, the CDR3 reads TGTGCCAGCAGCTTGGCGCGACTAGGAAATTTGCAGACCCAGTACTTC.

This clonotype was seen a handful of times. The chain employs TRBV3-1 and TRBJ2-1, with TRBD2 matching 10 bases. J was trimmed by 15 bases and V by 5 bases; bases with no gene match: 10. Looked up from germline, CDR1 is LGHDT and CDR2 is YNNKEL (reference sequence). The CDR3 spans 13 residues. The CDR3 sequence: CASSSRSGGIRFF. The CDR3 coding sequence is TGTGCCAGCAGCTCCCGTAGCGGGGGGATTCGGTTCTTC.

The CDR3 sequence is CASSLLQTGSYGYTF. The DNA of the CDR3 is TGTGCCAGCAGTTTACTACAGACAGGTAGCTATGGCTACACCTTC. This rearrangement joins TRBV28 to TRBJ1-2; maybe TRBD1 (6 bases). Trimming cost V 2 bases and J 4 bases, with 14 bases left between them. Germline loops: CDR1 MDHEN, CDR2 SYDVKM. CDR3 size: 15 residues.

This clonotype was recorded a few times. This chain joins TRBV5-1 and TRBJ1-1; perhaps TRBD1 as D (5 bases). V lost 0 bases and J lost 6, with 15 bases in between. From germline, CDR1 is SGHRS and CDR2 YFSETQ. The CDR3 consists of 15 residues. CDR3 DNA: TGCGCCAGCAGCTTGGCGGGGGGAGTTCTCGCTGAAGCTTTCTTT. Translated: CASSLAGGVLAEAFF.

The table lists this clonotype with a count of one. The V call is TRBV15, the J call TRBJ2-1, with 9 bases lining up with TRBD2. Germline loops: CDR1 LNHNV, CDR2 YYDKDF (reference sequence). V trimming: 5 bases; J trimming: 5 bases; junction bases outside the gene matches: 7. The CDR3 covers 15 residues. The CDR3 coding sequence is TGTGCCACCAGCCCAGTGTCTAGCGGGGACAATGAGCAGTTCTTC. It is translated as CATSPVSSGDNEQFF. Full variable domain (remainder filled in from reference TRBV15 and TRBJ2-1): DAMVIQNPRYQVTQFGKPVTLSCSQTLNHNVMYWYQQKSSQAPKLLFHYYDKDFNNEADTPDNFQSRRPNTSFCFLDIRSPGLGDTAMYLCATSPVSSGDNEQFFGPGTRLTVL.

The V call is TRBV20-1, the J call TRBJ1-1; D is undetermined. V was cut by 2 bases and J by 8 bases, with 18 bases left in between. CDR1 and CDR2 (germline): DFQATT, SNEGSKA (reference sequence). This CDR3 has 14 residues. Written as DNA, the CDR3 is TGCAGTGCTAGAAACGGCCCCTGGTCGGCGGAAGCTTTCTTT. Protein product: CSARNGPWSAEAFF.

This clonotype was counted between two and nine times. The chain has TRBV9 and TRBJ2-1; tentatively, D is TRBD1 (6 bases). V dropped 4 bases and J dropped 2 bases, with 16 bases sitting between them. CDR3 length: 16 residues. Germline assignment: CDR1 SGDLS and CDR2 YYNGEE. The CDR3 loop is CASSHRDTRPYNEQFF. The CDR3 bases are TGTGCCAGCAGCCACCGGGACACCCGCCCCTACAATGAGCAGTTCTTC.

J is TRBJ2-3 and V is TRBV6-1; 8 nucleotides match TRBD2. Germline V gives CDR1 MNHNS, CDR2 SASEGT. V was pared by 0 bases and J by 4 bases, with 9 bases of the junction left unmatched. The CDR3 loop spans 17 amino acids. In nucleotides, the CDR3 is TGTGCCAGCAGTGAAGCGCAAGGTAGCGGGAACTCAGATACGCAGTATTTT. It translates to CASSEAQGSGNSDTQYF.

The chain employs TRBV9 and TRBJ1-3; possible D gene TRBD1, 6 bases. Germline CDR1 SGDLS, CDR2 YYNGEE. The CDR3 loop spans 14 amino acids. Trimming took 2 bases from V and 8 from J, leaving 14 bases between them. The CDR3 loop is CASSVRGGGDTIYF. Here the CDR3 DNA reads TGTGCCAGCAGCGTCAGGGGAGGGGGAGACACCATATATTTT.

This clonotype has a count of ten or more. The chain uses TRBV28 and TRBJ2-7; D call uncertain. The ends were cut back, 7 bases at V and 4 bases at J, with 8 bases in the middle. CDR1 MDHEN and CDR2 SYDVKM come from the germline V gene. There are 11 residues in the CDR3. The CDR3 region is CASTLGYEQYF. DNA for the CDR3: TGTGCCAGCACCCTTGGGTACGAGCAGTACTTC.

The chain has TRBV19 and TRBJ2-4; D remains ambiguous. The V gene lost 3 bases and the J gene lost 9 bases, with 12 bases spanning the gap. The CDR3 has 13 residues. Germline CDR1 and CDR2: LNHDA and SQIVND (reference sequence). CDR3 loop: CASSIPRVGIQYF. CDR3 bases: TGTGCCAGTAGTATCCCCCGGGTCGGCATTCAGTACTTC.

This clonotype was seen more than once but under ten times. The chain couples TRBV7-8 to TRBJ2-1, with TRBD1 matching 10 bases. The V gene's germline CDR1 is SGHVS and CDR2 FQNEAQ. Losses at the gene ends were 2 bases for V and 5 bases for J; bases not matched to a gene: 6. CDR3 length equals 16 residues. As DNA, the CDR3 is TGTGCCAGCAGCTTACGGGACAGGGGACCCCACAATGAGCAGTTCTTC. Protein sequence: CASSLRDRGPHNEQFF.

Many counts were recorded for this clonotype. The gene calls are TRBV5-1 and TRBJ1-1; D unresolved. V lost 5 bases, J lost 1 base, and 9 bases lay in between. This CDR3 region has 13 residues. Germline-derived CDR1 and CDR2 are SGHRS and YFSETQ. This chain's CDR3 is CASSPSGNTEAFF. Here the CDR3 DNA reads TGCGCCAGCAGTCCCTCAGGGAACACTGAAGCTTTCTTT.

This clonotype was seen a handful of times. The gene calls are TRBV10-3 and TRBJ2-1, with 9 bases matching TRBD2. V lost 4 bases and J lost 9; bases outside the gene matches: 7. Looked up from germline, CDR1 is ENHRY and CDR2 is SYGVKD. This CDR3 region has 14 residues. The CDR3 DNA reads TGTGCCATCAGTGGGGTGGCTAGCGGGGTTGAGCAGTTCTTC. Translating it yields CAISGVASGVEQFF.

This clonotype was seen at least ten times. This chain joins TRBV12-3 or TRBV12-4 and TRBJ2-3, with D unclear. Trimming cost V 5 bases and J 11 bases, with 11 bases left between them. This CDR3 spans 11 amino acids. CDR3 region: CASSAAQVQYF. The DNA of the CDR3 is TGTGCCAGCAGTGCGGCCCAAGTGCAGTATTTT.